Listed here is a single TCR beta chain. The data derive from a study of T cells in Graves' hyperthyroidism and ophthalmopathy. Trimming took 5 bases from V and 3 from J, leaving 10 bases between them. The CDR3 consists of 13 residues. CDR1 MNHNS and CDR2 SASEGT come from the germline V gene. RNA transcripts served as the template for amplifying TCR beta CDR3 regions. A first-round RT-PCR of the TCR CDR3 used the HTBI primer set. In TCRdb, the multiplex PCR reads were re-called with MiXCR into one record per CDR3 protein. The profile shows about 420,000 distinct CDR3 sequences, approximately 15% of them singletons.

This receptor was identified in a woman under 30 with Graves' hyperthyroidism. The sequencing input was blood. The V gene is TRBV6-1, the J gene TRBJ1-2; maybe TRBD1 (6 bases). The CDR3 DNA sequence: TGTGCCAGCAGTATCACAGGGTACTATGGCTACACCTTC. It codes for CASSITGYYGYTF.